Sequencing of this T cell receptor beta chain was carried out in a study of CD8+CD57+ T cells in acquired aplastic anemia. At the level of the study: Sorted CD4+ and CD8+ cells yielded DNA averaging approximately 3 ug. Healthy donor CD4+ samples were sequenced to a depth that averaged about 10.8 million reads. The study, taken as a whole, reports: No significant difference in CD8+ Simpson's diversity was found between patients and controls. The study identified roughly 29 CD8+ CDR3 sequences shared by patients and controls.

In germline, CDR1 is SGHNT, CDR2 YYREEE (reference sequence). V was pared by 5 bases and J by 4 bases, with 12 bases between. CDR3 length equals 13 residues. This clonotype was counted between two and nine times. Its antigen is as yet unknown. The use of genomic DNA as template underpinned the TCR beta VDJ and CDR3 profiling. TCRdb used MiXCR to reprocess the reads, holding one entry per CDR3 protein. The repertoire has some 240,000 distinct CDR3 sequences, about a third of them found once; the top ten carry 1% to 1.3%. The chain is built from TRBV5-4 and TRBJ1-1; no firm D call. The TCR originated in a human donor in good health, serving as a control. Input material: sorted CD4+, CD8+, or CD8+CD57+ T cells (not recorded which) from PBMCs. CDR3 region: CASRADFTTEAFF. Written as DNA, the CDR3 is TGTGCCAGCAGGGCCGACTTTACCACTGAAGCTTTCTTT.